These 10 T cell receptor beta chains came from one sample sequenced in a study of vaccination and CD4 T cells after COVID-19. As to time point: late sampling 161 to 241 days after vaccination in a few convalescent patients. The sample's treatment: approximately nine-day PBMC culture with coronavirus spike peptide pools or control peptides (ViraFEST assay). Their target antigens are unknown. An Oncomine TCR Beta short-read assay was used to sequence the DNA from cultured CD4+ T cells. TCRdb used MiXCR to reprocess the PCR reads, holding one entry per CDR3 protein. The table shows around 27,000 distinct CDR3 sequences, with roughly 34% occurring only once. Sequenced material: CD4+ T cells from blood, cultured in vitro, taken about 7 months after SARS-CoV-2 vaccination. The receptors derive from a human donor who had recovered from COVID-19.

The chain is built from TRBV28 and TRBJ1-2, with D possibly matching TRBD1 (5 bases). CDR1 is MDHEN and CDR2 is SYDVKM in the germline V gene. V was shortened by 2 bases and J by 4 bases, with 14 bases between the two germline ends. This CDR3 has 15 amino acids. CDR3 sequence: CASSLVDSFGYGYTF. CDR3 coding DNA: TGTGCCAGCAGTTTAGTTGACAGTTTCGGCTATGGCTACACCTTC.

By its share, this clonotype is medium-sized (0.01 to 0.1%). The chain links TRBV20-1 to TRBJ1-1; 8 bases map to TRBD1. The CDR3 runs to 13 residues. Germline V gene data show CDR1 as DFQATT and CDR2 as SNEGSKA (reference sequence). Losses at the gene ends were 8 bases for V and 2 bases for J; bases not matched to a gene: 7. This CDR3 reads CSPGQGSNTEAFF. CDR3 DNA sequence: TGCAGTCCCGGACAGGGCAGCAACACTGAAGCTTTCTTT.

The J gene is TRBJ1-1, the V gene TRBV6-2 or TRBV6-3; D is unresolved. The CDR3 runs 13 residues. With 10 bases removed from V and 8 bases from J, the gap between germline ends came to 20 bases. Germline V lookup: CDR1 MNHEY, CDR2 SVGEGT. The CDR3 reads CAITKPGVPEAFF. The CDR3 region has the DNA TGTGCCATTACAAAGCCCGGGGTACCAGAAGCTTTCTTT.

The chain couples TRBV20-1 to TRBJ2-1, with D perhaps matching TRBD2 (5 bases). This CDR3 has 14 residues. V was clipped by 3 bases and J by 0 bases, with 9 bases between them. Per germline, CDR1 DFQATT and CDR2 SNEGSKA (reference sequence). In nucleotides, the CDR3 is TGCAGTGCTAGCGGGATCAGCTCCTACAATGAGCAGTTCTTC. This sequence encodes CSASGISSYNEQFF.

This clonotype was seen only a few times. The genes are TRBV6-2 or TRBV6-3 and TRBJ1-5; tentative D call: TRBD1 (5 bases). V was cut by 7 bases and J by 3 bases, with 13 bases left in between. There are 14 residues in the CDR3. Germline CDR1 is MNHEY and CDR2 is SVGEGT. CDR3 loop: CASKAGTLNQPQHF. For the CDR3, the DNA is TGTGCCAGCAAGGCAGGGACGCTCAATCAGCCCCAGCATTTT.

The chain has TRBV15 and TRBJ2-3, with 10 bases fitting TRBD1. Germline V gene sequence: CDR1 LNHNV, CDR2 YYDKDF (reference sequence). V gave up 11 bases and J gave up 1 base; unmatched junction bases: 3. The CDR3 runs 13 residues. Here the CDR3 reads CASGQGGTDTQYF. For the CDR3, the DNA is TGTGCCTCTGGACAGGGGGGCACAGATACGCAGTATTTT.

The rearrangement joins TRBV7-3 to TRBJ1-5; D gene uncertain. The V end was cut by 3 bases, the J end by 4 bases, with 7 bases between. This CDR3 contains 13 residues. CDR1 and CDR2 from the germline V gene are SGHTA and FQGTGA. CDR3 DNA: TGTGCCAGCAGCTTGCAGGCAAATCAGCCCCAGCATTTT. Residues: CASSLQANQPQHF. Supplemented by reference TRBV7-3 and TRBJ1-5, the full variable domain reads GAGVSQTPSNKVTEKGKYVELRCDPISGHTALYWYRQSLGQGPEFLIYFQGTGAADDSGLPNDRFFAVRPEGSVSTLKIQRTERGDSAVYLCASSLQANQPQHFGDGTRLSIL.

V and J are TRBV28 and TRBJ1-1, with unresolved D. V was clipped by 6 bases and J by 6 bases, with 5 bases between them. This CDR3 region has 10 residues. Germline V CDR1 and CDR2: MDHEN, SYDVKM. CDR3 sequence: CASRSSEAFF. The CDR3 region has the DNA TGTGCCAGCAGGAGCTCTGAAGCTTTCTTT.

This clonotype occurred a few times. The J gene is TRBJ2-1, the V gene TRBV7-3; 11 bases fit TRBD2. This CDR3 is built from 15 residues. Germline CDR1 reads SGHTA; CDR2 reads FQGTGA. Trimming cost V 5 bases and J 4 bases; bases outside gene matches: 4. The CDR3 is CASSKTSGNYNEQFF. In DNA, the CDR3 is TGTGCCAGCAGCAAGACTAGCGGGAATTACAATGAGCAGTTCTTC.

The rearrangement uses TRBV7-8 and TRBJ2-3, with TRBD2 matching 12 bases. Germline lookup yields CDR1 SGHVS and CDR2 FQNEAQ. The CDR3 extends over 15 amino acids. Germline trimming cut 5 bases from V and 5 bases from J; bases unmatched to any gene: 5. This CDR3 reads CASSTGLAGRDTQYF. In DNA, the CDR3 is TGTGCCAGCAGCACTGGACTAGCGGGAAGAGATACGCAGTATTTT. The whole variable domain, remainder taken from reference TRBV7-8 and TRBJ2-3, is GAGVSQSPRYKVAKRGQDVALRCDPISGHVSLFWYQQALGQGPEFLTYFQNEAQLDKSGLPSDRFFAERPEGSVSTLKIQRTQQEDSAVYLCASSTGLAGRDTQYFGPGTRLTVL.